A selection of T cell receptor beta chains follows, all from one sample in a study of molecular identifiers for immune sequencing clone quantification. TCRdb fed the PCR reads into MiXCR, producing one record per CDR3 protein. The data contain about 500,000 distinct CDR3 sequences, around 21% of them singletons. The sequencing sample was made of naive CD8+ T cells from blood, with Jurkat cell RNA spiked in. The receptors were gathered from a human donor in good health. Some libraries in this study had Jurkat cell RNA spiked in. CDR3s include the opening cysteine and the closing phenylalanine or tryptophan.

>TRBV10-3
CAIRGVEETQYF
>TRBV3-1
CASSQEGHTEAFF
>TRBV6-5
CASSYNPPGQPTGELFF
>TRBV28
CASSLPVRNYGYTF
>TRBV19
CASIGTADQETQYF
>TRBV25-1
CASHGAPHNEQFF
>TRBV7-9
CASSLPHGTELYEQYF
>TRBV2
CASLGLAGADTQYF
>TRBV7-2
CASSSPDWGTEAFF
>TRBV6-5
CASGKTSGGANEQFF
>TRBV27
CASSKGISPEAFF
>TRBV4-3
CASSQGAGQELFF
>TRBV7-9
CASSLDFQAQPQHF
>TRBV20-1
CSGREETVSYEQYF
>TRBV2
CASSVIGVTGREPLHF